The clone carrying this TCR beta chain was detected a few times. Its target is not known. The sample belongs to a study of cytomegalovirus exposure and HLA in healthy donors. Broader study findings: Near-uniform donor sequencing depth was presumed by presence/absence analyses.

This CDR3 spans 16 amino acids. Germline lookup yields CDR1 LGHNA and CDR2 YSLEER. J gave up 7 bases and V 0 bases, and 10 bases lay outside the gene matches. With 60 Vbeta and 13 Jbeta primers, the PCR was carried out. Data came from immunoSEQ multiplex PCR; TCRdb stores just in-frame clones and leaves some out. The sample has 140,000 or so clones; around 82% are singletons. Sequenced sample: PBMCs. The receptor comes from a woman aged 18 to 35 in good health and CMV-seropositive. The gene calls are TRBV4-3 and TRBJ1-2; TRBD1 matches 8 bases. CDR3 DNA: TGCGCCAGCAGCCAAGATAGGCTGGACAGGGCTTTTGGCTACACCTTC. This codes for CASSQDRLDRAFGYTF.